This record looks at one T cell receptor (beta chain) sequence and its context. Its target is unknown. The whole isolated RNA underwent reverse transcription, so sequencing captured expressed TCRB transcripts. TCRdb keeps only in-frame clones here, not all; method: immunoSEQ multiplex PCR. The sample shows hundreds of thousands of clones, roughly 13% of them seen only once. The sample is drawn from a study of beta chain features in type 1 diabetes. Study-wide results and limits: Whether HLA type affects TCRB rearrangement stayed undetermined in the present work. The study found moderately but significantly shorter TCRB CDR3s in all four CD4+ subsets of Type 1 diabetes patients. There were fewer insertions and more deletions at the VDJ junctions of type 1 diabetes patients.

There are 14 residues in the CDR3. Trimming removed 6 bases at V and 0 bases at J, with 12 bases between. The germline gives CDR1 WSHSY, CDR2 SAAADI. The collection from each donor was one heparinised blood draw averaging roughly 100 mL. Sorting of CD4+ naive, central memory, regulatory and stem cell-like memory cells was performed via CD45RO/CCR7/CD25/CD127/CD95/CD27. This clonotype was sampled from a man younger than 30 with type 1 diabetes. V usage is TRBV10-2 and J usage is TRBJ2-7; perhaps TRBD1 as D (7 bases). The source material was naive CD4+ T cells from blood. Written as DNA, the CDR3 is TGCGCCAGCAGGCGGGACAGCTTCTCCTACGAGCAGTACTTC. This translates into CASRRDSFSYEQYF.